This T cell receptor beta chain was identified during a study of shared clonotypes between healthy human individuals (dated by TCRdb to about 2020). Concerning the study at large: A few men and two women, aged 18 to 49 years, made up the cohort. For each donor, three plates each were used for CD4 naive and CD4 memory, two plates were used for CD8 naive, and one plate was used for CD8 memory. Leukapheresis yielded between about 0.9 and 9 billion PBMCs per donor. Libraries were prepared and TCR repertoires were sequenced by different laboratories using diverse techniques, in order to increase sequencing depth and limit assay-specific biases. To estimate repertoire size and how much clonotypes are shared between individuals, the study performed deep sequencing of blood TCR repertoires from 4 to 6 healthy adults. General findings and caveats noted by the study authors: Even with the large sequencing depth, rarefaction of the sorted-subset datasets indicated that sequencing was incomplete. Pairwise subsampling indicated that sequencing depth was expected to affect the degree of clonotype sharing among donors. Higher generation probabilities were observed for clonotypes shared by all four sorted-subset donors than for non-shared clonotypes. The small number of donors limited the genetic and exposure-history diversity represented. Estimated clonotype richness was generally larger for naive than for memory subsets. Across a handful of donors, roughly 5.1% of naive CD4, roughly 3.4% of naive CD8, approximately 2.5% of memory CD4, and roughly 0.4% of memory CD8 clonotypes were shared. Sampling was restricted to blood, and TCR repertoires in tissue are likely to differ from TCR repertoires in blood.

Donors were healthy HIV-negative adults with no recently reported acute infections or vaccinations. Every donor was a Caucasian adult living in Nashville, Tennessee, USA. Magnetic negative selection was used to enrich CD4+ T cells, after which naive cells were positively selected on CD45RA and the negative fraction became the memory subset. Blood was obtained by leukapheresis, after which PBMCs were separated by Ficoll-Histopaque density gradient centrifugation and cryopreserved in liquid nitrogen vapor phase. Analytical flow cytometry was used to check the purity and quantity of every magnetically sorted T cell population. From each sorted fraction, genomic DNA was isolated and quantified by UV absorbance on a Nanodrop 2000c. For this clone: The antigen it recognizes is unknown. No base quality values were provided; no much bigger clone lies one nucleotide off.

V gives up 0 bases and J gives up 6 bases, and the segment between their germline ends measures 6 bases. CDR1 SEHNR and CDR2 FQNEAQ are derived from the germline V gene (reference sequence). The CDR3 has 14 amino acids, counting the end cysteine and phenylalanine. Only CDR3 DNA is held: 42 bases, read in frame from base 1. Using the deep immunoSEQ assay, multiplex PCR amplified TCR CDR3 regions from genomic DNA. Genomic DNA extracted from each cell subset was distributed evenly over all wells of several immunoSEQ 96-well plates, and each plate served as one replicate. For sorted subsets, around 200 ng genomic DNA, equal to 25,000 to 35,000 T cell genomes, was loaded into each replicate PCR. Purified libraries were quantified with a Qubit 3.0 fluorometer, sized on a Bioanalyzer 2100, and re-quantified with the KAPA Library Quantification kit. A separate single-read 150-cycle Illumina NextSeq 550 flow cell was used to sequence each immunoSEQ 96-well plate. From the authors' description of their analysis: Because the immunoSEQ output held only junctional sequences and lacked quality scores, the filtering could not match the filtering applied to full-length reads. To assign V/J genes and CDR3, sequences were annotated against IMGT germline references using PyIR, a Python wrapper for IgBLAST v1.9. Reads with weak V/J assignments (E-value above 1e-6), missing CDR3, stop codons, out-of-frame junctions, or ambiguous translated residues were removed. A V3J clonotype was defined by an identical inferred V gene, J gene, and CDR3 amino acid sequence. The percentage overlap between two repertoires was calculated by dividing the number of shared unique clonotypes by the size of the smaller repertoire. Repertoire richness was assessed with RTK rarefaction, the Chao1 estimator, and Recon v2.1 estimates of unobserved clonotypes. For all TCRbeta clonotypes obtained by the gDNA method from a few donors, generation probabilities were computed with OLGA. TCRdb's version of the immuneACCESS table is confined to in-frame rearrangements and falls short of the full clone set. An unresolved V gene accounts for under half of the shortfall where checked; the remainder is of unknown origin. That table gives V, J and clone size, and the DNA gave D and trimming. Recorded for this sample are around 2.5 million clones; more than 85% of them occurred a single time. About 0.34% of the sample is taken by the ten largest.

The source material was naive CD4+ T cells from PBMCs. The meaning of the sample's cell subset or site label: CD45RA+ positively selected. This chain is built from TRBV7-9 and TRBJ1-6, with TRBD1 tentatively as D gene (5 bases match). The TCR was taken from a man younger than 35 in good health. Some clones in this sample may be carry-over from other donors' samples. At the DNA level, the sequence is TGTGCCAGCAGCTTAGCCCAGGGTAATTCACCCCTCCACTTT. The translation is CASSLAQGNSPLHF.